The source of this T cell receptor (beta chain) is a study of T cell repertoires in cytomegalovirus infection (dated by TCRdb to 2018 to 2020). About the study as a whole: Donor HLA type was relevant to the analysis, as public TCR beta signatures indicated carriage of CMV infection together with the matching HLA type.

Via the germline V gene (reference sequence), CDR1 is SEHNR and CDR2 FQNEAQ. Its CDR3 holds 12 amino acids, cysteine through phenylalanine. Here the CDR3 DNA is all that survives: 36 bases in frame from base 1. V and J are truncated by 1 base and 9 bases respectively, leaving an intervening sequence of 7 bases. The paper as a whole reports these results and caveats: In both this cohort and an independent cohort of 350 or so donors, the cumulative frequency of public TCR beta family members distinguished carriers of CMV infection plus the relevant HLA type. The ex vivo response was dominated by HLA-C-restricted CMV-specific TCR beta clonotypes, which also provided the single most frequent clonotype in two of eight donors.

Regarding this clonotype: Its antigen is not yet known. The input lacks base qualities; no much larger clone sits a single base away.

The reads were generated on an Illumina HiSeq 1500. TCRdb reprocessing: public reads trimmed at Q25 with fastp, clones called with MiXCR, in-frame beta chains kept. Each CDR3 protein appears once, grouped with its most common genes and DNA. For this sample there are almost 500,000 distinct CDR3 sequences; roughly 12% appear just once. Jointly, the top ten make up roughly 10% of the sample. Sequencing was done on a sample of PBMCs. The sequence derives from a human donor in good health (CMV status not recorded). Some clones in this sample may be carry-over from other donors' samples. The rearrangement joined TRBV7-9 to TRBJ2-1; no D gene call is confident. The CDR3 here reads CASSLVWSEQFF. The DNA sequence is TGTGCCAGCAGCTTAGTTTGGAGTGAGCAGTTCTTC.